This paragraph covers one TCR beta chain sequence. The CDR3 totals 13 residues. V lost 4 bases and J lost 5, with 12 bases in between. CDR1 is SGDLS, CDR2 YYNGEE, per germline. The data belong to a study of blood T cell repertoires in COVID-19. The wider study: Whether acute or convalescent, the COVID-19 samples came from the United States, Italy and Spain.

As processed by the authors: Nucleated cell number was recorded as an estimate derived from reference gene primer amplification. Sequenced by immunoSEQ multiplex PCR; TCRdb stores in-frame clones only, minus some. D and trimming were read from the DNA, whereas the V and J calls and clone size are those reported in that table. The sample lists 250,000 to 300,000 clones, 83% occurring once. The chain recombines TRBV9 with TRBJ1-1; D may be TRBD1 (5 bases). Sequencing was performed on peripheral blood. This TCR came from a man aged 55 to 70 who had recovered from COVID-19. This CDR3 reads CASSRGAGTEAFF. In nucleotides, the CDR3 is TGTGCCAGCAGCAGAGGGGCGGGGACTGAAGCTTTCTTT.